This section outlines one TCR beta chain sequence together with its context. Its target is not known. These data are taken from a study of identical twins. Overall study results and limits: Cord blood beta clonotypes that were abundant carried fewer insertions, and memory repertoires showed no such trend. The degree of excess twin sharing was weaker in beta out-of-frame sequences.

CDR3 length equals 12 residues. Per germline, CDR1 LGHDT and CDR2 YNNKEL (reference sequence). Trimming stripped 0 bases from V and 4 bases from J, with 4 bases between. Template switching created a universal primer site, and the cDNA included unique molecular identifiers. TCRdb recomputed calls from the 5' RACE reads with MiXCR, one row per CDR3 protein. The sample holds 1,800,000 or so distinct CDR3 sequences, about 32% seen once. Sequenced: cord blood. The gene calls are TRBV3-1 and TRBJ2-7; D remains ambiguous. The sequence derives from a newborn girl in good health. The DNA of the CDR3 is TGTGCCAGCAGCCAAGAAGAATACGAGCAGTACTTC. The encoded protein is CASSQEEYEQYF.